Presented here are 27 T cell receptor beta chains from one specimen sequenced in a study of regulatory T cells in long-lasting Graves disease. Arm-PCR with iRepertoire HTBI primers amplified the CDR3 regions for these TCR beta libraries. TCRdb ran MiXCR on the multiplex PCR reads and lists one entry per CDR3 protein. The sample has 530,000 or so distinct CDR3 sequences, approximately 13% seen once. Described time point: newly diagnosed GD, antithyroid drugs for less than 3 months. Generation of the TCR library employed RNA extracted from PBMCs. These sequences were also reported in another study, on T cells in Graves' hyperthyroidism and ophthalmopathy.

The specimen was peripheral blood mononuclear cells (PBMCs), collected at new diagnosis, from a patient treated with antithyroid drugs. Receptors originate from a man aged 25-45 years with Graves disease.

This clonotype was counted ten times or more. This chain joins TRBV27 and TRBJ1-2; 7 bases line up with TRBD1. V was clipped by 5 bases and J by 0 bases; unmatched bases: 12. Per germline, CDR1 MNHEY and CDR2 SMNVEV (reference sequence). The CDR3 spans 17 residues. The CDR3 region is CASSPGGRGPANYGYTF. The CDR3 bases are TGTGCCAGCAGTCCCGGGGGTAGGGGGCCTGCTAACTATGGCTACACCTTC.

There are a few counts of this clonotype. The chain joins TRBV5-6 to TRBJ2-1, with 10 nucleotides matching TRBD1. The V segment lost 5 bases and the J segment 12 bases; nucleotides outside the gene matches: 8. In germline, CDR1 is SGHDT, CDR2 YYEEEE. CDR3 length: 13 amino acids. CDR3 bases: TGTGCCAGCAGTGCCGGGACAGGGGAACGGCAGTTCTTC. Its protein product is CASSAGTGERQFF.

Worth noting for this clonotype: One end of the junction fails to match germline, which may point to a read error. CDR3 coding DNA: TGTGCCAGCAGCCCACTAGCGGAAGCCTACAATGAGCAGTTCTTC. This codes for CASSPLAEAYNEQFF. This chain uses TRBV10-1 with TRBJ2-1; 8 bases agree with TRBD2. This CDR3 region has 15 residues. Germline-derived CDR1 and CDR2 are WNHNN and SYGVQD (reference sequence).

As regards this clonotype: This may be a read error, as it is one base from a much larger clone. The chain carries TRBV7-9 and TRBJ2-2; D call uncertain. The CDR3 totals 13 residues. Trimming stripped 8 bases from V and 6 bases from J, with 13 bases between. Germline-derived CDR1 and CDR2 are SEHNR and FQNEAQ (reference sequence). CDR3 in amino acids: CASAKSAAGELFF. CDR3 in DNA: TGTGCCAGCGCGAAGTCCGCGGCCGGGGAGCTGTTTTTT. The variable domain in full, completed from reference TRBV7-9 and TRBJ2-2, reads DTGVSQNPRHKITKRGQNVTFRCDPISEHNRLYWYRQTLGQGPEFLTYFQNEAQLEKSRLLSDRFSAERPKGSFSTLEIQRTEQGDSAMYLCASAKSAAGELFFGEGSRLTVL.

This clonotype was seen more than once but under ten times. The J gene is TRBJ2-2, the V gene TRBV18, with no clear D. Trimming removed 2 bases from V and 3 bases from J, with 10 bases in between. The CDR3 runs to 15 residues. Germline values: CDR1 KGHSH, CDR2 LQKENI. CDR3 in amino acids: CASSPSVGYTGELFF. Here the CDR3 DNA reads TGTGCCAGCTCACCATCTGTGGGGTACACCGGGGAGCTGTTTTTT.

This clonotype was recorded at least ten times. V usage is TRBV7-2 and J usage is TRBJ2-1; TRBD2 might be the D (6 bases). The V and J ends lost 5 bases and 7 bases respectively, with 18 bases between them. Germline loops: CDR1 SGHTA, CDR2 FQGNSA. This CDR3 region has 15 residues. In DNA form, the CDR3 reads TGTGCCAGCAGCCCTCGGACTACTCCGCGGAATGAGCAGTTCTTC. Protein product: CASSPRTTPRNEQFF. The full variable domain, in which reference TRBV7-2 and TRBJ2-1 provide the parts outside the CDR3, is GAGVSQSPSNKVTEKGKDVELRCDPISGHTALYWYRQSLGQGLEFLIYFQGNSAPDKSGLPSDRFSAERTGGSVSTLTIQRTQQEDSAVYLCASSPRTTPRNEQFFGPGTRLTVL.

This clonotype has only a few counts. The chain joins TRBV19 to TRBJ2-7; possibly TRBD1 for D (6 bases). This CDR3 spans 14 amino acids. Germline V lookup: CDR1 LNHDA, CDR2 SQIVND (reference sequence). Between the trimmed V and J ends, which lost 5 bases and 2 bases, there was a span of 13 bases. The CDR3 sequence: CASSRTVGTYEQYF. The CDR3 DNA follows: TGTGCCAGTAGTCGGACAGTTGGAACCTACGAGCAGTACTTC.

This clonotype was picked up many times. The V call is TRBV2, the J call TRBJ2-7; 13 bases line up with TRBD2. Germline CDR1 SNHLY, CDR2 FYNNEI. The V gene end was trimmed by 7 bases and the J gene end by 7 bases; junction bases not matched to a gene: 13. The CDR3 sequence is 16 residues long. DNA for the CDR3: TGTGCCAGCACGCGACTAGCGGGAGGTGACCCTTGGGAGCAGTACTTC. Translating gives CASTRLAGGDPWEQYF.

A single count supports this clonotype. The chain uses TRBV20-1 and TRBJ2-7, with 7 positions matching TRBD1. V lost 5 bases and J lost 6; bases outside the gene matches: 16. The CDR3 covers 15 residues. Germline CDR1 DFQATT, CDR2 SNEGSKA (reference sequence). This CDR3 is CSAFPSTGTRGEQYF. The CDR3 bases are TGCAGTGCTTTTCCCTCGACAGGGACAAGGGGCGAGCAGTACTTC.

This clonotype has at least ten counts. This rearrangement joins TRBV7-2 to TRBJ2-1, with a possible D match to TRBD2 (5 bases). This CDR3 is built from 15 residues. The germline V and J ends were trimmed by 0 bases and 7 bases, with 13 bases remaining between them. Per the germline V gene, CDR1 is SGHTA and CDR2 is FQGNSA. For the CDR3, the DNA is TGTGCCAGCAGCTTAGCGGGAGCAGGTTGGAATGAGCAGTTCTTC. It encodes CASSLAGAGWNEQFF.

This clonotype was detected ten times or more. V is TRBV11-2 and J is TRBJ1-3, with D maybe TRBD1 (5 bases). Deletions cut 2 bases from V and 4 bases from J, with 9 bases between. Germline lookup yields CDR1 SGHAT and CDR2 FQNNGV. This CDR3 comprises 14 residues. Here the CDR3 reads CASSLSGSGNTIYF. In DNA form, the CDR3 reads TGTGCCAGCAGCTTATCAGGGTCCGGAAACACCATATATTTT.

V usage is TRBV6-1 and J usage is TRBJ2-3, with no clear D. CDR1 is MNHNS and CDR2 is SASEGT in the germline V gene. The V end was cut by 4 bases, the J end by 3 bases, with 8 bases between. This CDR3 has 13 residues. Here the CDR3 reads CASSAPSTDTQYF. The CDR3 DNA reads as TGTGCCAGCAGTGCCCCGTCGACAGATACGCAGTATTTT.

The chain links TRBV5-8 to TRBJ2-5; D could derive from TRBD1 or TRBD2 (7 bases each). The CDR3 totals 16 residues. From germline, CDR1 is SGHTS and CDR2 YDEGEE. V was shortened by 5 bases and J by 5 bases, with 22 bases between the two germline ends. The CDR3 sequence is CASRRRGREPQETQYF. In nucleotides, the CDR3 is TGTGCCAGCAGGCGAAGGGGGCGGGAGCCCCAGGAGACCCAGTACTTC.

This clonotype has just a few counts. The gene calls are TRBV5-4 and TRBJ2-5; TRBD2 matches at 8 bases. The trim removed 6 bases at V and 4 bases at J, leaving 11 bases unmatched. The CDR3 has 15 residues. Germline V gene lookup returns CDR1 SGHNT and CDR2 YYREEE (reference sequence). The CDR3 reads CASNGAGGLGETQYF. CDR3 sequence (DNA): TGTGCCAGCAACGGCGCGGGGGGACTCGGAGAGACCCAGTACTTC.

The CDR3 is CSARRLAGLYEQYF. The CDR3 DNA is TGCAGTGCTAGGCGCCTAGCGGGGCTCTACGAGCAGTACTTC. This chain joins TRBV20-1 and TRBJ2-3; 9 bases map to TRBD2. The DNA end favors TRBJ2-7, so the J call may be wrong. Germline values: CDR1 DFQATT, CDR2 SNEGSKA (reference sequence). This CDR3 has 14 amino acids.

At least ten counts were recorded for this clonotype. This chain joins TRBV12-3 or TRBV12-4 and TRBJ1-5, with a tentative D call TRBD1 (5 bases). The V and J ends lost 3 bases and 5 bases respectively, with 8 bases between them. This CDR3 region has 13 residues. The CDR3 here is CASSFGGDQPQHF. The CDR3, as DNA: TGTGCCAGCAGTTTTGGGGGTGATCAGCCCCAGCATTTT.

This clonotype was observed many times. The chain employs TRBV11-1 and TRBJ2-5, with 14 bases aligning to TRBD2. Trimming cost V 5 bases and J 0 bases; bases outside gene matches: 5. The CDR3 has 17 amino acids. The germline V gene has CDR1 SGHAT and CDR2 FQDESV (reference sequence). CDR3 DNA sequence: TGTGCCAGCAGCCAGGGACTAGCGGGAGTGTACCAAGAGACCCAGTACTTC. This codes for CASSQGLAGVYQETQYF.

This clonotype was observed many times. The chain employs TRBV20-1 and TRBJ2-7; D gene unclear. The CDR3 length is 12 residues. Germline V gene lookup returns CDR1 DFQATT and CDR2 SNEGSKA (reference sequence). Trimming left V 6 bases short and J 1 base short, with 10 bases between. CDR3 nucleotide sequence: TGCAGTGCGCCGGTTGATTCCTACGAGCAGTACTTC. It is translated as CSAPVDSYEQYF.

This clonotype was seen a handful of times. The CDR3 sequence: CASSLGDRGYQETQYF. The CDR3 DNA reads TGTGCCAGCAGCTTAGGGGACAGAGGATACCAAGAGACCCAGTACTTC. V gene TRBV7-9 combines with J gene TRBJ2-5; 7 bases match TRBD1. The CDR3 runs to 16 residues. The V gene end was trimmed by 1 base and the J gene end by 0 bases; junction bases not matched to a gene: 5. CDR1 SEHNR and CDR2 FQNEAQ come from the germline V gene (reference sequence). Variable domain in full (rest from reference TRBV7-9 and TRBJ2-5): DTGVSQNPRHKITKRGQNVTFRCDPISEHNRLYWYRQTLGQGPEFLTYFQNEAQLEKSRLLSDRFSAERPKGSFSTLEIQRTEQGDSAMYLCASSLGDRGYQETQYFGPGTRLLVL.

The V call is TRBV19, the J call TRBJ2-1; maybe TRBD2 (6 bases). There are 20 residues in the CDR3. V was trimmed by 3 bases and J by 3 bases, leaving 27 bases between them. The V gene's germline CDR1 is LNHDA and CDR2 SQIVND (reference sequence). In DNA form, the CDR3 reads TGTGCCAGTAGTATCGATTTGCCCGGCTTACCGGGACTGGACTACAATGAGCAGTTCTTC. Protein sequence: CASSIDLPGLPGLDYNEQFF.

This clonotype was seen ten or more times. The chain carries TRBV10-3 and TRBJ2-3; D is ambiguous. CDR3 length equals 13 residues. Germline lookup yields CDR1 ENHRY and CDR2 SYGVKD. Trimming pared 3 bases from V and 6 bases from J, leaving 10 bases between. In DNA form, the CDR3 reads TGTGCCATCAGTGAAGGGCCTGAGGATACGCAGTATTTT. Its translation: CAISEGPEDTQYF.

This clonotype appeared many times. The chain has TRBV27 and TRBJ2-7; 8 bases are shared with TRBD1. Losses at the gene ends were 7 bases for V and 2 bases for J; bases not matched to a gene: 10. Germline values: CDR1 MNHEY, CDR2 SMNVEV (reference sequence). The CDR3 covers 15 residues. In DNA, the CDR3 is TGTGCCAGCACCCTTTCGACAGGGGAAGCCTACGAGCAGTACTTC. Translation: CASTLSTGEAYEQYF.

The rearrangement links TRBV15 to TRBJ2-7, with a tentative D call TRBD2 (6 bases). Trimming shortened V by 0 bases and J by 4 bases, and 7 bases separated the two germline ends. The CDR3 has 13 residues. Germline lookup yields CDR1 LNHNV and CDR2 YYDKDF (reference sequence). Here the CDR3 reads CATSRDREYEQYF. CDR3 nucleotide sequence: TGTGCCACCAGCAGAGATCGGGAGTACGAGCAGTACTTC.

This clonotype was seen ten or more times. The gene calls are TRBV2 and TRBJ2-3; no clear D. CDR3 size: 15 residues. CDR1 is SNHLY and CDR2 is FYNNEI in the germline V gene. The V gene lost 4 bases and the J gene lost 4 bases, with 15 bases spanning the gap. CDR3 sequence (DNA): TGTGCCAGCAGTGCAACCAAGGGTTTGGCAGATACGCAGTATTTT. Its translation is CASSATKGLADTQYF.

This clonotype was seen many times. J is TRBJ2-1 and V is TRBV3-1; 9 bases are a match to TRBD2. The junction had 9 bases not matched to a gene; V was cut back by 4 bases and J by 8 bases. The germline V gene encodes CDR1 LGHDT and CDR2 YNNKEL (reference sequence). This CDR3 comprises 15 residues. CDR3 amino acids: CASSPLGAGGDEQFF. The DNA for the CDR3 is TGTGCCAGCAGCCCTCTCGGGGCGGGAGGGGATGAGCAGTTCTTC.

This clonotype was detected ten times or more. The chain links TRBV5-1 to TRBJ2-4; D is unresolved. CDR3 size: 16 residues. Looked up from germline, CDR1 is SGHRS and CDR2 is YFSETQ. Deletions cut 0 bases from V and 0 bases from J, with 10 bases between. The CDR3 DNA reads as TGCGCCAGCAGCTTGGCGGGTGACATAGCCAAAAACATTCAGTACTTC. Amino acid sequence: CASSLAGDIAKNIQYF. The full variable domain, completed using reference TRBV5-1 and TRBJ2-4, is KAGVTQTPRYLIKTRGQQVTLSCSPISGHRSVSWYQQTPGQGLQFLFEYFSETQRNKGNFPGRFSGRQFSNSRSEMNVSTLELGDSALYLCASSLAGDIAKNIQYFGAGTRLSVL.

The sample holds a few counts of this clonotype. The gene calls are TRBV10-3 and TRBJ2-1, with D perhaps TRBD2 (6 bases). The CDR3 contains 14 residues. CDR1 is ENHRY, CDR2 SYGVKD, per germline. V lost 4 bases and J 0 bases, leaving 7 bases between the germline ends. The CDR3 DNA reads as TGTGCCATCAGTGGGCGGGGCTCCTACAATGAGCAGTTCTTC. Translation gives CAISGRGSYNEQFF.